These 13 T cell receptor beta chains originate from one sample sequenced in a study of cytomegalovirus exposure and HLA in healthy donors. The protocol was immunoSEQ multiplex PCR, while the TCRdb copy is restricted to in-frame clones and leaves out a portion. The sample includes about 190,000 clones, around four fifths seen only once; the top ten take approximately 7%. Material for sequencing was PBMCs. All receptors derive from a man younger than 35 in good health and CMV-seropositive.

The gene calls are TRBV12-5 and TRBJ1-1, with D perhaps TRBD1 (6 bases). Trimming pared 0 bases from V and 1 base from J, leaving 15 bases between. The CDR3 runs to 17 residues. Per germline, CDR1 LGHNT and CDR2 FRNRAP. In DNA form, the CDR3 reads TGTGCTAGTGGTTTGGTAAATTTAGGGGGGGAGAACACTGAAGCTTTCTTT. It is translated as CASGLVNLGGENTEAFF.

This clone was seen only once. CDR3 DNA: TGTGCCAGCAGCCGACGCCTTAGCGGGGGAACCACAGATACGCAGTATTTT. It encodes CASSRRLSGGTTDTQYF. The chain joins TRBV7-9 to TRBJ2-3; 9 positions match TRBD2. This CDR3 contains 17 residues. V was clipped by 5 bases and J by 2 bases; unmatched bases: 11. In germline, CDR1 is SEHNR, CDR2 FQNEAQ (reference sequence).

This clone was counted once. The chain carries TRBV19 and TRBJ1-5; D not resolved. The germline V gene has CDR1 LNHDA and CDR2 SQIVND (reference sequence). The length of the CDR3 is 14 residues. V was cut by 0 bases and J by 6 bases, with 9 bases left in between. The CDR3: CASSIDSRVQPQHF. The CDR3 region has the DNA TGTGCCAGTAGTATAGACTCTCGGGTTCAGCCCCAGCATTTT.

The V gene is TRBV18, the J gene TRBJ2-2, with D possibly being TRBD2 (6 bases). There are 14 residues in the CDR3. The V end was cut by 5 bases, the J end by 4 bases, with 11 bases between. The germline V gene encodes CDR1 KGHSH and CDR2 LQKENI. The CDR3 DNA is TGTGCCAGCTCAACCGACGGGGGCACCGGGGAGCTGTTTTTT. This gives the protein CASSTDGGTGELFF.

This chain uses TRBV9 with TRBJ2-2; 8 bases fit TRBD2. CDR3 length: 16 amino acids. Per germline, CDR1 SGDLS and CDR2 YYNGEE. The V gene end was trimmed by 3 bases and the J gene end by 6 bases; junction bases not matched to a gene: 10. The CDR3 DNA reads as TGTGCCAGCAGCGATCTTTTAAGCGGGAGCTCCGGGGAGCTGTTTTTT. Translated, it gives CASSDLLSGSSGELFF. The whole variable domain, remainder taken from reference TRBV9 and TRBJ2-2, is DSGVTQTPKHLITATGQRVTLRCSPRSGDLSVYWYQQSLDQGLQFLIQYYNGEERAKGNILERFSAQQFPDLHSELNLSSLELGDSALYFCASSDLLSGSSGELFFGEGSRLTVL.

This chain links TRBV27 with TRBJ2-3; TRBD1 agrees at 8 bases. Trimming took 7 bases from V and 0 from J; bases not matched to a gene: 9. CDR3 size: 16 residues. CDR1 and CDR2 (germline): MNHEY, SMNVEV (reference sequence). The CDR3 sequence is CASTRQGRGSTDTQYF. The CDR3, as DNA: TGTGCCAGCACTAGACAGGGGCGCGGAAGCACAGATACGCAGTATTTT.

CDR3 in amino acids: CASMLWANQPQHF. Written as DNA, the CDR3 is TGTGCCAGCATGTTGTGGGCCAATCAGCCCCAGCATTTT. The genes are TRBV6-6 and TRBJ1-5; D remains ambiguous. Trimming shortened V by 7 bases and J by 3 bases, and 10 bases separated the two germline ends. Germline CDR1 reads MNHNY; CDR2 reads SVGAGI (reference sequence). This CDR3 comprises 13 residues.

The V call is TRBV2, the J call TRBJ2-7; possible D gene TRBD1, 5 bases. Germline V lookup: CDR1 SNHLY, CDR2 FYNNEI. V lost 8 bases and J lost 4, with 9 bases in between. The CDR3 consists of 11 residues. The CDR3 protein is CASGSGYEQYF. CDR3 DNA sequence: TGTGCCAGCGGGTCAGGGTACGAGCAGTACTTC.

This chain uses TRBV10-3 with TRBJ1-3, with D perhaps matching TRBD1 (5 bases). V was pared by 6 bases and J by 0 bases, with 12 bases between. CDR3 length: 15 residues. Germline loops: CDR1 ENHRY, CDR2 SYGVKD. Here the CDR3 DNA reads TGTGCCATCAGCCTTGGGGGGTCCTCTGGAAACACCATATATTTT. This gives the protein CAISLGGSSGNTIYF.

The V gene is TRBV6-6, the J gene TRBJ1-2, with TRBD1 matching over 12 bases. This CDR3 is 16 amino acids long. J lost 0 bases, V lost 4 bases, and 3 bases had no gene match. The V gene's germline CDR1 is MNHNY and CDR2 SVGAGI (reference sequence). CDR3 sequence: CASSWDRGQANYGYTF. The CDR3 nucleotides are TGTGCCAGCAGTTGGGACAGGGGGCAGGCTAACTATGGCTACACCTTC.

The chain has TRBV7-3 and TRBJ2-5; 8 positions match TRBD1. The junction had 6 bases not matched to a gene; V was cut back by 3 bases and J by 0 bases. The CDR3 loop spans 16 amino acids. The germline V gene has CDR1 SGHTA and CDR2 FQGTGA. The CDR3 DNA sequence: TGTGCCAGCAGCTTGAGGGGACAGGCCCACCAAGAGACCCAGTACTTC. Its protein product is CASSLRGQAHQETQYF.

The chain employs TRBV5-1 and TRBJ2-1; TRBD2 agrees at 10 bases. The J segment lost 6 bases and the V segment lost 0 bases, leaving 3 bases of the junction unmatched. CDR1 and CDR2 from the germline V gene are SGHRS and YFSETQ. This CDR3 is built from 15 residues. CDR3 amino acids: CASSLVPSGSNEQFF. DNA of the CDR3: TGCGCCAGCAGCTTGGTACCTAGCGGGAGCAATGAGCAGTTCTTC.

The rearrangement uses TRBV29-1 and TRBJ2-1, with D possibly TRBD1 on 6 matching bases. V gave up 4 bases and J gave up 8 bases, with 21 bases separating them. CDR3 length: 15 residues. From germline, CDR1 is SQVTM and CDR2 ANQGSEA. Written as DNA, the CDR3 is TGCAGCGTTGTGGCCCCGCAGGGGATCGGCCATGAGCAGTTCTTC. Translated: CSVVAPQGIGHEQFF.